Below, one TCR beta chain is given with its context. There is no known antigen for this receptor. There are no base qualities to consult, and no much larger clone falls within one base. This record belongs to a study of cytomegalovirus exposure and HLA in healthy donors (dated by TCRdb to the late 2010s). Study-level background: According to an earlier analysis of 550 to 750 of the donors, 150 million to 200 million T cells yielded roughly 100 million unique TCR beta sequences and 276 Gb of sequence data. An early release that covered approximately 600 HLA-typed donors contained around 330 gigabases of sequencing data and about 84 million unique TCR sequences. Among the approximately 400 genotyped donors, 75% to 90% belonged to the genetic ancestry cluster associated with self-reported Caucasian donors. The study was designed to test whether signatures of past pathogen exposure could be identified by cataloging public T cell receptors. The T cell repertoires of 700 or so subjects were profiled by immunosequencing and related to cytomegalovirus serostatus. Along with the approximately 650-subject first cohort, a separate validation cohort of 120 different subjects was used. High-throughput TCR immunosequencing, statistical association of individual TCRs with disease status, and machine learning were combined to predict cytomegalovirus infection status. A later analysis re-examined previously published TCR beta repertoires from roughly 650 donors and added high-resolution HLA genotyping to investigate patterns of TCR occurrence. In the later analysis, no new phenotypic data were used to find candidate immune exposures; instead, reliance was placed on TCR beta sequences and their occurrence across donors. An earlier analysis of 587 of the donors used high-throughput TCR beta sequencing to judge whether each TCR beta V gene segment behaved as functional or pseudogenic. Donor age, sex, ethnicity and CMV serostatus were compiled alongside the repertoire data. In a later genetic analysis, genome-wide SNP genotypes for about 65% of the roughly 670 donors were used, and that subset was treated as a discovery cohort. All discovery cohort repertoires had been generated using a single sequencing platform. HLA typing covered class I and class II loci at four-digit resolution. The number of donors typed differed by locus, with 629-630 for A, B, C, DRB1 and DQB1, over 500 for DQA1, 606 for DPA1, and around 450 for DPB1. About five DR-DQ haplotypes were treated as single units for association and clustering because of strong linkage in the cohort. Among 350 to 400 genotyped donors of the cohort, an average of about 240,000 unique TCR beta nucleotide sequences were sequenced per donor, around 20% of them non-productive. Points the paper makes about the study in general: A further reported finding was that TCR beta sequences accurately predicted the HLA-A and HLA-B alleles for most subjects in the first cohort. In a later analysis, HLA-associated TCR beta chains showed more clonal expansion and lower generation probabilities than non-associated chains that were equally common. While some public TCRs were present in many individuals, most TCR sequences turned up only very rarely across donors. An earlier analysis of 587 of the donors showed that most TCR beta V segments appeared in productive rearrangements either about 87% or about 30% of the time, which broadly matched IMGT annotations. In a later genetic analysis, a missense DCLRE1C variant was associated with V-gene and J-gene trimming of TCR beta chains, and the association was replicated in an independent cohort. A later analysis associated approximately 17,000 TCR beta sequences with specific HLA alleles at a false discovery rate of 0.05. In a later analysis, the rate of TCR association differed among HLA loci, with DRB1 alleles having the most associated TCRs and HLA-C alleles having the fewest. This cohort had only TCR beta chains sequenced, and the lack of alpha or paired-chain data limited which features could be detected. In a later genetic analysis, fewer N-insertions in productive TCRs were reported among donors in an Asian-associated ancestry cluster than the approximately 630-donor mean. Presence/absence analyses assumed roughly uniform sequencing depth across donors, an assumption that may not hold. A later analysis found that most CMV-associated TCR beta chains appeared HLA-restricted, with HLA associations seemingly driven largely by CMV exposure. Linkage disequilibrium might explain the correlated functional status among segregating V segments, but an unknown experimental factor could not be excluded. The earlier analysis of approximately 540 of the donors excluded some 16 rarely observed V segments, including chromosome 9 orphons, because counts were too low. HLA typing was unavailable for some donors at each locus, so association tests used only the typed subset. The study listed approximately 160 TCR beta chains as associated with cytomegalovirus. Assigning TCR associations to individual alleles was difficult when HLA alleles, especially DR and DQ, strongly co-occurred. The classifier was reported to diagnose cytomegalovirus status with high specificity and sensitivity in both the original and validation cohorts. According to the authors, the approach could potentially be generalized to other disease states and immunological phenotypes. Some IMGT-functional V segments, including TRBV6-2 and TRBV6-3, could not be told apart with the 87-base-pair reads, so those segments were excluded. The sequencing pipeline was judged likely to have produced a cluster of highly shared sequence variants as a technical artifact. In vitro tests confirmed that a few of the cytomegalovirus-associated TCR beta chains recognize cytomegalovirus antigens. A later analysis reported that several top co-occurrence clusters appeared linked to parvovirus B19, influenza, CMV and Epstein-Barr virus. CMV serostatus was the only immune exposure information available for the cohort.

From the cysteine through the phenylalanine, the CDR3 covers 15 amino acids. The CDR3 DNA has 45 bases and is translated from base 1. CDR1 SGHAT and CDR2 FQNNGV were looked up in the germline V gene. V is reduced by 1 base and J by 2 bases, leaving a spacing of 11 bases between them. Library preparation employed the immunoSEQ multiplex PCR assay. A mixture of 60 forward primers for TCR Vbeta segments and 13 reverse primers for TCR Jbeta segments was used in the multiplex PCR. The CDR3 region of rearranged TCR beta genes was amplified from genomic DNA by a multiplex PCR assay. Amplified TCR beta libraries were sequenced as 87-base-pair reads on the Illumina HiSeq System. As for how the authors treated the data: In a later analysis, some 80 million unique TCR beta chains were counted across the roughly 670 repertoires, and roughly 11 million of these chains were shared by at least two donors. Raw reads were error-corrected and collapsed into unique sequences with a nearest-neighbor algorithm that merged closely related sequences to remove PCR and sequencing errors. Alignment of CDR3 sequences to IMGT reference sequences was used to assign V, D and J gene segments. Each retained sequence needed at least a six-nucleotide match to both a V gene segment and a J gene segment. A rearrangement was called productive if the CDR3 had no stop codons and remained in frame with V and J, and every other rearrangement was called non-productive. Following IMGT convention, CDR3 was defined as the stretch from the second conserved V-encoded cysteine up to the conserved J-encoded phenylalanine. The earlier analysis of about 610 of the donors excluded sequences that lacked an unambiguous match to a single V gene segment. In an earlier analysis of several hundred of the donors, a V segment was called functional when productive rearrangements were above 56.7%, and segregating when the standard deviation between donors exceeded 5%. A statistical classification framework was developed to diagnose cytomegalovirus status using the catalog of TCR beta chain sequences. V and J gene assignment, in a later analysis, came from comparing TCR nucleotide sequences with IMGT/GENE-DB human TR gene sequences. Using the TCRdist pipeline, a later analysis assigned CDR3 sequences along with most-parsimonious VDJ recombination scenarios. In a later analysis, each TCR beta chain was defined by its CDR3 amino acid sequence together with its V-gene family, and reads without a unique V-gene family were excluded. To address suspected cross-contamination and a sequencing artifact, a later analysis removed roughly 580 highly shared, low-generation-probability nucleotide sequences. A later analysis calculated a clonal expansion index for each public chain from normalized within-repertoire ranks of inferred template counts. In a later analysis, generation probabilities were computed with a VDJ recombination model fitted to out-of-frame rearrangements, and the resulting probabilities were checked against IGoR. In a later analysis, hypergeometric tests were used to score TCR-TCR, TCR-HLA and TCR-CMV co-occurrence, with a repertoire-size bias correction applied to TCR pairs. False discovery rates were estimated in a later analysis by permuting HLA or CMV assignments 20 times. In a later analysis, co-occurring TCRs were grouped with DBSCAN, and TCRdist sequence similarity was added when clustering was performed within HLA-allele-positive subsets. Repertoires with fewer than 30,000 or more than 120,000 public chains were left out of co-occurrence clustering, as were five repertoires with anomalous nucleotide sharing. Not all clones reach the TCRdb copy of this immuneACCESS table, which keeps in-frame sequences only. Checked studies attribute under half of the gap to unresolved V genes and leave the rest unexplained. That table supplies the V and J calls and clone size; D and trimming were determined from the DNA. Within this sample are some 98,000 clones, with about 81% of them counted one time only. The ten top clones hold around 1.5% of the sample.

The cohort comprised fewer than 700 healthy bone marrow donors. Cohort members were all nominally healthy when sampled, although unrecorded immune exposures were likely present. The donor tested CMV seronegative, placing the donor among the 300 to 450 seronegative members of the cohort. Each donor provided a peripheral blood sample, and peripheral blood mononuclear cells were used for TCR beta sequencing. Genomic DNA extraction from the blood cell samples was performed with the Qiagen DNeasy Blood Extraction Kit. This TCR was sampled from a man aged 35 to 55 in good health and CMV-seronegative. Material for sequencing was PBMCs. The receptor chain draws on TRBV11-2 and TRBJ1-1; matching of 6 bases hints at TRBD1 as the D gene. In nucleotides, the sequence is TGTGCCAGCAGCTTAGCGCAGGGGTTCAACACTGAAGCTTTCTTT. It translates as CASSLAQGFNTEAFF.